This T cell receptor beta chain was recovered during a study of STAT5B mutations in CD4+ large granular lymphocyte leukemia. The assay was run at survey level. The protocol was immunoSEQ multiplex PCR, while the TCRdb copy is restricted to in-frame clones and leaves out a portion. The sample lists some 35,000 clones, roughly 82% occurring once. Concerning this clone itself: Its antigen remains unknown.

Germline V gene lookup returns CDR1 SGHDT and CDR2 YYEEEE. V lost 4 bases, J lost 6 bases, and 13 bases lay in between. This CDR3 has 13 amino acids. Study-wide points: No patients shared main leukemic clonotypes, though roughly 25% appeared at low frequency elsewhere.

The TCR comes from a human donor in good health. The chain links TRBV5-6 to TRBJ1-2; no reliable D call. The sample was CD4+ T cells from blood buffy coats. In nucleotides, the CDR3 is TGTGCCAGCAGCCGCGGGGTGTTCGATGGCTACACCTTC. Protein: CASSRGVFDGYTF.